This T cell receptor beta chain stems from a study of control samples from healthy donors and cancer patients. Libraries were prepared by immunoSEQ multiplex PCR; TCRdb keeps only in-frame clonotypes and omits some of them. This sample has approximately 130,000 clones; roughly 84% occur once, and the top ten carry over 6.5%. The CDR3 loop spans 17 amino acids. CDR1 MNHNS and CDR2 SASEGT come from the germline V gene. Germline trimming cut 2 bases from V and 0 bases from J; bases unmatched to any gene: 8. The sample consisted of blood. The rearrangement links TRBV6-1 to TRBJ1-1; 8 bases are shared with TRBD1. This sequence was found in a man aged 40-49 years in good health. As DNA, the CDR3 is TGTGCCAGCAGTGAACCCCCAGGGGGCCTAATGAACACTGAAGCTTTCTTT. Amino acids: CASSEPPGGLMNTEAFF.